This T cell receptor beta chain was recorded in a study of shared clonotypes between healthy human individuals. Study-level points and caveats: Across subsets, estimated richness was generally greater for naive than for memory populations. Since donors were few, the genetic and exposure-history diversity represented was limited.

The repertoire was sequenced with immunoSEQ multiplex PCR; TCRdb's copy has only in-frame clones and lacks some. The repertoire includes roughly 2.1 million clones, approximately 94% of them detected once, and under 2% sits in the top ten. Naive CD8 cells lacked CD45RO, underwent positive selection for CCR7 and left out terminally differentiated effector memory CD45RA+ cells. Germline assignment: CDR1 SGHRS and CDR2 YFSETQ. J lost 3 bases, V lost 7 bases, and 10 bases had no gene match. The CDR3 sequence is 14 residues long. As concerns this clone: Its cognate antigen is unknown.

The clonotype originates from a man aged 18 to 29 in good health. Some clones in this sample may be carry-over from other donors' samples. What was sequenced was naive CD8+ T cells from PBMCs. This chain uses TRBV5-1 with TRBJ2-7, with TRBD2 matching over 7 bases. CDR3 amino acids: CASAPEGRVYEQYF. The CDR3 coding sequence is TGCGCCAGCGCGCCCGAGGGGAGGGTCTACGAGCAGTACTTC.